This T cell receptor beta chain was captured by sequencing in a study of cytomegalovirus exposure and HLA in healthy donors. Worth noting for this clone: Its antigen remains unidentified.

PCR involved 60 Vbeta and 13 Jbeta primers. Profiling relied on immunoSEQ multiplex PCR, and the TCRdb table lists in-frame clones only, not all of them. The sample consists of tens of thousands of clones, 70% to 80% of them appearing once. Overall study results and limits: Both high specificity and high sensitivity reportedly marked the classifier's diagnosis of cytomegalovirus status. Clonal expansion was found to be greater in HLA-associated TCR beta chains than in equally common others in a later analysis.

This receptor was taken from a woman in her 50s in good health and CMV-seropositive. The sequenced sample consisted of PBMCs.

CDR3 in DNA: TGTGCCAGCAGTCCGGGGACAGGAACCAATGAGCAGTTCTTC. Amino acid sequence: CASSPGTGTNEQFF. J is TRBJ2-1 and V is TRBV27, with TRBD1 matching over 8 bases. V shed 5 bases, J shed 6 bases, and the junction held 6 bases outside the gene matches. The CDR3 spans 14 residues. CDR1 MNHEY and CDR2 SMNVEV come from the germline V gene (reference sequence).